One sample yielded the 18 T cell receptor beta chains listed below, sequenced in a study of cytomegalovirus exposure and HLA in healthy donors. Data came from immunoSEQ multiplex PCR; TCRdb stores just in-frame clones and leaves some out. The sample lists some 250,000 clones, almost 90% occurring once. Sequencing was performed on PBMCs. These TCRs come from a woman aged 18-35 years in good health and CMV-seronegative.

This clone was recorded a few times. This chain's CDR3 is CASRRTGPSNQPQHF. The CDR3 DNA sequence: TGTGCCAGCAGAAGGACAGGGCCATCAAATCAGCCCCAGCATTTT. This sequence joins TRBV6-5 and TRBJ1-5; TRBD1 matches 8 bases. CDR3 size: 15 residues. Per the germline V gene, CDR1 is MNHEY and CDR2 is SVGAGI. V trimming: 6 bases; J trimming: 4 bases; junction bases outside the gene matches: 8.

This sequence joins TRBV28 and TRBJ1-1, with D hard to call. V was clipped by 5 bases and J by 11 bases, with 12 bases between them. The CDR3 sequence is 11 residues long. Per the germline V gene, CDR1 is MDHEN and CDR2 is SYDVKM. CDR3 protein: CASSSQAGAFF. In nucleotides, the CDR3 is TGTGCCAGCAGTAGCCAGGCGGGGGCTTTCTTT. Looking up the rest from reference TRBV28 and TRBJ1-1 gives the full variable domain: DVKVTQSSRYLVKRTGEKVFLECVQDMDHENMFWYRQDPGLGLRLIYFSYDVKMKEKGDIPEGYSVSREKKERFSLILESASTNQTSMYLCASSSQAGAFFGQGTRLTVV.

The chain uses TRBV4-3 and TRBJ2-5; D is perhaps TRBD2 (5 bases). The V and J ends lost 0 bases and 6 bases respectively, with 14 bases between them. Germline values: CDR1 LGHNA, CDR2 YSLEER. This CDR3 is built from 15 residues. The CDR3 sequence: CASSQDSGEMQTQYF. The CDR3 DNA is TGCGCCAGCAGCCAAGATTCCGGGGAGATGCAGACCCAGTACTTC.

The chain combines TRBV18 with TRBJ2-7; D not resolved. Germline-derived CDR1 and CDR2 are KGHSH and LQKENI. The V and J ends lost 0 bases and 4 bases respectively, with 10 bases between them. The CDR3 loop spans 14 amino acids. CDR3 loop: CASSPPIYLYEQYF. The CDR3 DNA reads as TGTGCCAGCTCACCACCTATCTATCTTTACGAGCAGTACTTC.

This clone appeared a single time. The chain links TRBV5-1 to TRBJ2-1, with 10 bases aligning to TRBD1. From germline, CDR1 is SGHRS and CDR2 YFSETQ. This CDR3 is 15 amino acids long. V shed 6 bases and J 4 bases; nucleotides not matched to a gene: 7. The CDR3 loop is CASTQPGQGYNEQFF. The CDR3 DNA reads TGCGCCAGCACTCAACCGGGACAGGGGTACAATGAGCAGTTCTTC.

CDR3 region: CASSPGLAGINEQFF. CDR3 bases: TGTGCCAGCTCACCTGGACTAGCGGGGATCAATGAGCAGTTCTTC. The chain couples TRBV18 to TRBJ2-1; 12 bases align to TRBD2. J gave up 6 bases and V 3 bases, and 3 bases lay outside the gene matches. From germline, CDR1 is KGHSH and CDR2 LQKENI. This CDR3 is 15 amino acids long.

The chain couples TRBV7-9 to TRBJ1-1; D is uncertain. The CDR3 covers 13 residues. V was pared by 7 bases and J by 7 bases, with 16 bases between. The germline V gene has CDR1 SEHNR and CDR2 FQNEAQ (reference sequence). The CDR3 is CASIAGSGVEAFF. The CDR3 DNA sequence: TGTGCCAGCATTGCGGGCAGTGGAGTTGAAGCTTTCTTT.

The rearrangement uses TRBV10-2 and TRBJ2-1; D is perhaps TRBD1 (6 bases). This CDR3 has 14 residues. The V end was cut by 7 bases, the J end by 4 bases, with 14 bases between. CDR1 and CDR2 (germline): WSHSY, SAAADI. Here the CDR3 reads CASTGVDSYNEQFF. As DNA, the CDR3 is TGCGCCAGCACCGGCGTGGACAGTTACAATGAGCAGTTCTTC.

This clone has just one count. The chain is built from TRBV29-1 and TRBJ2-1; 8 bases are shared with TRBD1. V shed 6 bases and J 3 bases; nucleotides not matched to a gene: 13. Germline CDR1 SQVTM, CDR2 ANQGSEA. This CDR3 contains 16 residues. CDR3 sequence reads: CSVKGRGRLDYNEQFF. The CDR3 DNA reads as TGCAGCGTAAAAGGCAGGGGGCGCTTGGACTACAATGAGCAGTTCTTC.

The rearrangement uses TRBV7-2 and TRBJ2-5; perhaps TRBD2 as D (5 bases). Germline-derived CDR1 and CDR2 are SGHTA and FQGNSA. V lost 4 bases, J lost 4 bases, and 13 bases lay in between. The CDR3 has 14 residues. The CDR3 bases are TGTGCCAGCAGCTCAACTTTAGGAGGAGAGACCCAGTACTTC. Translating it yields CASSSTLGGETQYF.

This chain links TRBV9 with TRBJ2-6; D not resolved. The V end was cut by 6 bases, the J end by 0 bases, with 4 bases between. Germline CDR1 reads SGDLS; CDR2 reads YYNGEE. This CDR3 spans 13 amino acids. The CDR3 protein is CASTHSGANVLTF. The DNA of the CDR3 is TGTGCCAGCACCCACTCTGGGGCCAACGTCCTGACTTTC. The full variable domain, with the rest looked up from reference TRBV9 and TRBJ2-6, is DSGVTQTPKHLITATGQRVTLRCSPRSGDLSVYWYQQSLDQGLQFLIQYYNGEERAKGNILERFSAQQFPDLHSELNLSSLELGDSALYFCASTHSGANVLTFGAGSRLTVL.

This rearrangement joins TRBV13 to TRBJ2-2, with 8 bases lining up with TRBD2. V gave up 5 bases and J gave up 5 bases; unmatched junction bases: 10. CDR1 and CDR2 from the germline V gene are PRHDT and FYEKMQ (reference sequence). The CDR3 spans 16 residues. The CDR3 DNA sequence: TGTGCCAGCAGCCCCGGCGGGGGGCGTGTTACCGGGGAGCTGTTTTTT. Its translation: CASSPGGGRVTGELFF.

The chain joins TRBV28 to TRBJ2-2, with D perhaps matching TRBD2 (5 bases). The CDR3 extends over 13 amino acids. Germline V gene sequence: CDR1 MDHEN, CDR2 SYDVKM. Trimming removed 7 bases from V and 5 bases from J, with 11 bases in between. The CDR3 loop is CASTSPGTGELFF. Written as DNA, the CDR3 is TGTGCCAGCACCTCGCCGGGGACCGGGGAGCTGTTTTTT.

The chain couples TRBV6-1 to TRBJ2-7; TRBD1 might be the D (6 bases). The CDR3 is made up of 13 amino acids. Germline CDR1 and CDR2: MNHNS and SASEGT. The germline V and J ends were trimmed by 10 bases and 3 bases, with 16 bases remaining between them. The CDR3 DNA reads TGTGCCAAACCCGGGACACACTGCTACGAGCAGTACGTC. It encodes CAKPGTHCYEQYV.

The rearrangement uses TRBV13 and TRBJ1-4; 7 bases align to TRBD1. The CDR3 contains 16 residues. With 4 bases clipped from V and 3 bases from J, the junction kept 8 bases outside the gene matches. Germline CDR1 is PRHDT and CDR2 is FYEKMQ (reference sequence). The CDR3 is CASSSNDREANEKLFF. CDR3 DNA: TGTGCCAGCAGCTCCAACGACAGGGAGGCTAATGAAAAACTGTTTTTT.

The chain carries TRBV2 and TRBJ1-1; D is ambiguous. The V gene's germline CDR1 is SNHLY and CDR2 FYNNEI. CDR3 size: 12 residues. Trimming shortened V by 1 base and J by 8 bases, and 8 bases separated the two germline ends. CDR3 sequence: CASSEDWREAFF. DNA for the CDR3: TGTGCCAGCAGTGAAGATTGGAGGGAAGCTTTCTTT.

The chain recombines TRBV5-1 with TRBJ2-3, with a possible D match to TRBD2 (5 bases). Trimming removed 4 bases from V and 3 bases from J, with 9 bases in between. The germline V gene encodes CDR1 SGHRS and CDR2 YFSETQ. This CDR3 region has 13 residues. The CDR3 region is CASSGENTDTQYF. The CDR3 DNA is TGCGCCAGCAGCGGGGAGAATACAGATACGCAGTATTTT.

The chain joins TRBV2 to TRBJ2-1; 10 positions match TRBD2. The V gene's germline CDR1 is SNHLY and CDR2 FYNNEI. The CDR3 is 16 residues long. Unmatched junction bases numbered 4, after V lost 5 bases and J lost 0 bases. The CDR3 region is CASSPSGRSSYNEQFF. CDR3 DNA: TGTGCCAGCAGTCCTAGCGGGAGAAGCTCCTACAATGAGCAGTTCTTC.